This T cell receptor beta chain was retrieved from a study of blood T cell repertoires in COVID-19. Authors' data handling: Scientists estimated how many nucleated cells there were by amplifying reference gene primers. Sequenced by immunoSEQ multiplex PCR; TCRdb stores in-frame clones only, minus some. The V and J calls and clone size come from that table; D and trimming were worked out from the DNA. The repertoire consists of 150,000 to 170,000 clones, with 70% to 90% occurring once and the leading ten covering roughly 8%. Patients at the Seattle site were enrolled during active infection and followed longitudinally. CDR3 length: 16 amino acids. Germline CDR1 and CDR2: SGHDN and FVKESK. Trimming took off 4 bases at V and 0 bases at J, with 15 bases between the two ends.

This clonotype was sampled from a woman aged 55-70 years with COVID-19, enrolled during active disease. The sequenced sample consisted of peripheral blood. The J gene is TRBJ1-1, the V gene TRBV14; D not certain. This CDR3 is CASSRWAGEMNTEAFF. CDR3 nucleotide sequence: TGTGCCAGCAGCCGGTGGGCGGGTGAAATGAACACTGAAGCTTTCTTT.